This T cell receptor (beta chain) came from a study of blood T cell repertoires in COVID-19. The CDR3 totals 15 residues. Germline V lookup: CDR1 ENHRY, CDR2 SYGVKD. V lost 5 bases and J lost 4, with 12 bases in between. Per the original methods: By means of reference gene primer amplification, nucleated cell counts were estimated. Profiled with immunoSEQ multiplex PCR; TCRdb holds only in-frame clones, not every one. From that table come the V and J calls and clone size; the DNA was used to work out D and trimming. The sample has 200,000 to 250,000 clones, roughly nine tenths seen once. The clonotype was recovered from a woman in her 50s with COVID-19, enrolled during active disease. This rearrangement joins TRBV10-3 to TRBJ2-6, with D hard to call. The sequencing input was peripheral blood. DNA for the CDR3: TGTGCCATCAGTACAGCCCTTGGGGGGGCCAACGTCCTGACTTTC. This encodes CAISTALGGANVLTF.